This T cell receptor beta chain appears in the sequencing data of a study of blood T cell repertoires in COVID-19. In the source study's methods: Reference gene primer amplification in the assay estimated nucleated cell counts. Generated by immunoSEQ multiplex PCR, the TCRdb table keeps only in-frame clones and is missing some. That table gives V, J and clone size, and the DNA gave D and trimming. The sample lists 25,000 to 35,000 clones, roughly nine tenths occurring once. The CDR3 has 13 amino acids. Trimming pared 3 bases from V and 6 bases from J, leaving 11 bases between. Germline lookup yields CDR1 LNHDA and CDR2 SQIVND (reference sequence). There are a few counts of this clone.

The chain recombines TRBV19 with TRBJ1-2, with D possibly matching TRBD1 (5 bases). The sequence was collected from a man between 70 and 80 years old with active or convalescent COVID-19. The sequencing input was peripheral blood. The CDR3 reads CASSMQGRDGYTF. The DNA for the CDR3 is TGTGCCAGTAGTATGCAGGGTAGGGATGGCTACACCTTC.